The rows below give T cell receptor beta chains drawn from one sample of a study of OX40 agonist ivuxolimab in advanced cancers. The assay was immunoSEQ multiplex PCR, and TCRdb's table has in-frame clones only and misses some. Among under 55,000 clones listed, 85% to 95% were seen once. Sequencing was performed on CD4+ or CD8+ T cells sorted from blood, taken in a trial of the OX40 agonist ivuxolimab. The receptors here all came from an adult with an advanced solid tumor such as melanoma, head and neck, liver or kidney cancer. Each CDR3 is given without its conserved first and last residue.

v_gene | CDR3aa
TRBV25-1 | ASSALLAGNTDTQY
TRBV5-6 | ASSFGMLATGELF
TRBV29-1 | SVDGDRDNYGYT
TRBV7-9 | ASSPDRGANTEAF
TRBV28 | ASNDPPREQY
TRBV9 | ASSPNLWGLTDTQY
TRBV4-2 | ASSHPGVSNEQF
TRBV5-6 | ASSMDRVSYNEQF
TRBV11-1 | ASSLVNGISYNEQF
TRBV27 | ASSPAAGEAYNEQF
TRBV4-3 | ARRAPNTEAF
TRBV28 | ASSFAAGWDGYT
TRBV5-1 | ASSPEGEMNTEAF
TRBV2 | ASIGGVYETQY
TRBV19 | ASTEREGYNEQF
TRBV7-9 | ASSLAIGSGGNEQF
TRBV5-6 | ASSFGSAYEQY
TRBV28 | ASRQLAGGRRETQY
TRBV4-1 | ASSQRPAGTGDEQY
TRBV13 | ASSPPAANTGELF
TRBV5-1 | ASSSITGLYEQY
TRBV28 | ASSHSRASTDTQY
TRBV5-6 | ASSPGHGVYEQY
TRBV9 | ASTSGDYGYT
TRBV25-1 | ASSAGTGIGYEQY